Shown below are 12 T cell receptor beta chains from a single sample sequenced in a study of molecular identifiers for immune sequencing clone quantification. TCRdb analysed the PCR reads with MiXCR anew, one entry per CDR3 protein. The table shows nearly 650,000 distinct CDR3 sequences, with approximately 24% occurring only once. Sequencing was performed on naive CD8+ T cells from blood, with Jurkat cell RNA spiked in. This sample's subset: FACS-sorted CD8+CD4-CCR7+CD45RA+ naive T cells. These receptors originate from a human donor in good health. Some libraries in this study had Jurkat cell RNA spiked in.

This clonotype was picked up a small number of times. The CDR3 loop reads CASSYRGIGDTEAFF. CDR3 DNA: TGTGCCAGCAGTTACAGGGGGATTGGGGACACTGAAGCTTTCTTT. V is TRBV28 and J is TRBJ1-1, with 8 bases fitting TRBD1. Germline V gene lookup returns CDR1 MDHEN and CDR2 SYDVKM. This CDR3 has 15 amino acids. The ends lost 4 bases at V and 3 bases at J; junction bases unmatched: 7.

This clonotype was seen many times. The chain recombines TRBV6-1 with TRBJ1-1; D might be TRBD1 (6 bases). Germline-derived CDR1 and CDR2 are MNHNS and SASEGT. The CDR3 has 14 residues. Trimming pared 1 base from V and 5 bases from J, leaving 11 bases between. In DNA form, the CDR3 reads TGTGCCAGCAGTGAAGTAGGGGGTGGGACTGAAGCTTTCTTT. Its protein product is CASSEVGGGTEAFF.

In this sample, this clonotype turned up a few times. DNA of the CDR3: TGTGCCAGCAGTGAAGCGCGGGGGCGGACCTCAAATGAAAAACTGTTTTTT. Its translation: CASSEARGRTSNEKLFF. The chain uses TRBV6-1 and TRBJ1-4, with a weak D call TRBD1 (6 bases). The CDR3 is 17 amino acids. Germline loops: CDR1 MNHNS, CDR2 SASEGT. Trimming took 0 bases from V and 5 from J, leaving 16 bases between them.

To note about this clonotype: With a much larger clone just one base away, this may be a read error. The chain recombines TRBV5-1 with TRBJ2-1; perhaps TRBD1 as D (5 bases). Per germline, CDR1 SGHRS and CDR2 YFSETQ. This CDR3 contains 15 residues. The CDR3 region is CASSLVGPSYNEQSF. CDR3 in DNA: TGCGCCAGCAGCTTGGTGGGGCCCTCCTACAATGAGCAGTCCTTC.

As DNA, the CDR3 is TGTGCCAGTAGTAACAGGGAAAGCTACGAGCAGTACTTC. Protein: CASSNRESYEQYF. The rearrangement links TRBV19 to TRBJ2-7; perhaps TRBD1 as D (6 bases). The CDR3 runs 13 residues. Deletions cut 4 bases from V and 3 bases from J, with 10 bases between. Germline CDR1 and CDR2: LNHDA and SQIVND (reference sequence).

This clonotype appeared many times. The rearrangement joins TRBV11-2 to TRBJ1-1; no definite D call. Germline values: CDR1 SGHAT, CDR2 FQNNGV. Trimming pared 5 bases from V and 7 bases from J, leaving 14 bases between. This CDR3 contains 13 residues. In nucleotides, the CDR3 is TGTGCCAGCAGCCCCCCCAACCACCTTGAAGCTTTCTTT. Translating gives CASSPPNHLEAFF.

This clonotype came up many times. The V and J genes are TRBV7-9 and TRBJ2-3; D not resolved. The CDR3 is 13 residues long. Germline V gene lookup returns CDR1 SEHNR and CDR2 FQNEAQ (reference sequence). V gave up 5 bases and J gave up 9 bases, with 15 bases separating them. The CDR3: CASSRPISETQYF. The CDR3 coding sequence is TGTGCCAGCAGCCGCCCGATAAGCGAAACGCAGTATTTT. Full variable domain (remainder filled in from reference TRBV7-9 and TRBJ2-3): DTGVSQNPRHKITKRGQNVTFRCDPISEHNRLYWYRQTLGQGPEFLTYFQNEAQLEKSRLLSDRFSAERPKGSFSTLEIQRTEQGDSAMYLCASSRPISETQYFGPGTRLTVL.

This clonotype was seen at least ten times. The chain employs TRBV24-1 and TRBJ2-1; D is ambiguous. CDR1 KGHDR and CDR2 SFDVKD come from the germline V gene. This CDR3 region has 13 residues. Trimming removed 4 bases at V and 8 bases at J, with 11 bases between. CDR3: CATSESRFHEQFF. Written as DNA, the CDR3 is TGTGCCACCAGTGAATCCCGATTCCATGAGCAGTTCTTC.

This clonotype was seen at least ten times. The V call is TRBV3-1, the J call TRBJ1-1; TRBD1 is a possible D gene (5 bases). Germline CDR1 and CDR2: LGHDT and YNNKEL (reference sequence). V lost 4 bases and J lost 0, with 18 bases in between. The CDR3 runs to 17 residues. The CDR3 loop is CASSPRADQGLNTEAFF. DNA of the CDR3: TGTGCCAGCAGCCCAAGGGCGGATCAGGGCCTGAACACTGAAGCTTTCTTT.

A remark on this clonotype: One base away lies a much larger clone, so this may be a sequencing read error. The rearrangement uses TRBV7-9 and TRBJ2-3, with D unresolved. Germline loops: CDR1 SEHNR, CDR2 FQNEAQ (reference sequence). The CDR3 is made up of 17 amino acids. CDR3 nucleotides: TGTGCCGGCAGCCCCGTCCTGGGCGTCCATTCCACAGATACGCAGTATTTT. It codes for CAGSPVLGVHSTDTQYF. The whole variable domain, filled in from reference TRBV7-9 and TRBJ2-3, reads DTGVSQNPRHKITKRGQNVTFRCDPISEHNRLYWYRQTLGQGPEFLTYFQNEAQLEKSRLLSDRFSAERPKGSFSTLEIQRTEQGDSAMYLCAGSPVLGVHSTDTQYFGPGTRLTVL.

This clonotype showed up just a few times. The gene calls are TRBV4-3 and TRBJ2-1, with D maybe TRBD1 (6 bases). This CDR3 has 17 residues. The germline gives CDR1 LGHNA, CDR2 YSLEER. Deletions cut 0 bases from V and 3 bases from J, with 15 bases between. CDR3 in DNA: TGCGCCAGCAGCCAAGATTTATCAACAGGGTACTACAATGAGCAGTTCTTC. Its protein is CASSQDLSTGYYNEQFF.

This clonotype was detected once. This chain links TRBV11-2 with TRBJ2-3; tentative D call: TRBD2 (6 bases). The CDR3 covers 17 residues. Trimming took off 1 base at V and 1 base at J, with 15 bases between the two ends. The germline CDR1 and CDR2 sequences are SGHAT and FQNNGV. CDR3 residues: CASSLVILPSGTDTQYF. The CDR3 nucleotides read TGTGCCAGCAGCTTAGTAATCCTGCCTAGCGGCACAGATACGCAGTATTTT.